This T cell receptor beta chain appears in the sequencing data of a study of T cells in localized non-small cell lung cancer (TCRdb year 2020). Regarding the research as a whole: The study analyzed T cell repertoires of hundreds of early-stage NSCLC patients, comparing tumors and uninvolved tumor-adjacent lungs. The cohort consisted of 200 to 250 treatment-naive NSCLC patients whose localized lung tumors had been resected. Of the NSCLC patients, fewer than 150 were male and around 99 were female, and the mean age was approximately 69 years.

According to the germline V gene, CDR1 reads SGHNT and CDR2 reads YENEEA. The CDR3, cysteine through phenylalanine, is 15 amino acids long. The entry retains the CDR3 DNA only, 45 bases that are in frame from base 1. The study at large found these results: Uninvolved tumor-adjacent lung showed the highest T cell clonality, higher than tumor, which suggests more focused antigenic responses in the uninvolved tumor-adjacent lung. Multi-region tumor sequencing was not performed, so intratumor heterogeneity could not be excluded. Longer overall survival was associated with higher blood T cell density, whereas shorter survival was associated with higher adjacent-lung clonality. Of the top 100 tumor clones, a median of approximately 60 were detected in paired uninvolved adjacent lung; around 27 were also among that lung's top 100. Because the study design was exploratory, TCR variables were selected using unadjusted p-values without false-discovery rate correction.

The immunoSEQ Assay was used to sequence TCR beta CDR3 regions from DNA. As for the authors' bioinformatics: To compute T cell density, TCR beta template counts were normalized to usable DNA, which was estimated by amplifying housekeeping genes. Richness was estimated using the preseqR package, with extrapolation to 400,000 templates for PBMC samples and to 120,000 templates for tissue samples. Clonality was defined as one minus Pielou's evenness. Tissue-enriched TCRs were identified by differential abundance testing using productive amino-acid clonotypes, minimum total count 5 and alpha 0.1. The Jaccard Index and the Morisita Overlap Index were used to measure repertoire overlap between compartments. GLIPH clustered TCR beta CDR3s with public tetramer-defined viral CDR3s; viral motifs required at least three viral sequences plus V-gene enrichment. TCRdb took over this immuneACCESS table, retaining in-frame rearrangements with V and J assigned. Such tables are incomplete; in checked studies, under half of the missing clones stem from an unresolved V gene, and the remainder is unexplained. The V and J calls and clone size are taken from that table; D and trimming were inferred from the DNA. The sample table lists around 70,000 clones, 84% of them with a count of one. 1.3% of the sample rests with the top ten.

This clone was observed a single time. What antigen it recognizes has not been identified. One end of the junction does not line up with germline, which may come from a read error. At diagnosis, peripheral blood, uninvolved tumor-adjacent lung and tumor were collected and stored as a combination of fresh-frozen and FFPE material. Blood samples were analyzed as peripheral blood mononuclear cells for TCR repertoire profiling. This sample comprised peripheral blood, obtained before any cancer treatment. The V gene is TRBV11-3 and the J gene is TRBJ1-3, with a tentative D gene TRBD1 over 5 matching bases. The TCR originated in a female donor aged 60 or older with stage I lung adenocarcinoma. CDR3 loop: CASSLVAGRGHTIYF. The DNA sequence reads TGTGCCAGCAGCTTAGTGGCGGGACGTGGACACACCATATATTTT.